Following are 14 T cell receptor beta chains from one sample sequenced in a study of OX40 agonist ivuxolimab in advanced cancers. The assay was immunoSEQ multiplex PCR, and TCRdb's table has in-frame clones only and misses some. The table includes tens of thousands of clones, roughly 87% detected once. The source was CD4+ or CD8+ T cells sorted from blood, collected in a trial of the OX40 agonist ivuxolimab. These receptors came from an adult with an advanced solid tumor such as melanoma, head and neck, liver or kidney cancer.

This chain connects TRBV10-3 to TRBJ1-2; no clear D. The length of the CDR3 is 16 residues. Trimming pared 0 bases from V and 0 bases from J, leaving 11 bases between. The germline CDR1 and CDR2 sequences are ENHRY and SYGVKD. Written as DNA, the CDR3 is TGTGCCATCAGTGAGTCGGGAGGGCCGGCTAACTATGGCTACACCTTC. It is translated as CAISESGGPANYGYTF.

The V call is TRBV27, the J call TRBJ2-3, with TRBD1 as a possible D gene (6 bases). CDR1 is MNHEY, CDR2 SMNVEV, per germline (reference sequence). Trimming pared 0 bases from V and 0 bases from J, leaving 13 bases between. There are 17 residues in the CDR3. DNA for the CDR3: TGTGCCAGCAGTTTATCGTTGGGGGCGTATAGCACAGATACGCAGTATTTT. It encodes CASSLSLGAYSTDTQYF.

The chain couples TRBV28 to TRBJ2-7, with 9 bases fitting TRBD2. Germline V gives CDR1 MDHEN, CDR2 SYDVKM. This CDR3 is built from 15 residues. The V segment lost 3 bases and the J segment 6 bases; nucleotides outside the gene matches: 9. The CDR3 nucleotides read TGTGCCAGCAGTTTTAATAGCGGGAGAGTAGGCGAGCAGTACTTC. It yields the protein CASSFNSGRVGEQYF.

The J gene is TRBJ2-1, the V gene TRBV6-5; possibly TRBD1 or TRBD2 for D (6 bases each). V gave up 6 bases and J gave up 9 bases, with 21 bases separating them. The V gene's germline CDR1 is MNHEY and CDR2 SVGAGI. This CDR3 contains 15 residues. The CDR3 sequence is CASRLSGAGVAEQFF. In nucleotides, the CDR3 is TGTGCCAGCAGGCTCTCGGGGGCCGGCGTCGCTGAGCAGTTCTTC.

This clone was picked up one time. CDR3 coding DNA: TGTGCCAGCAGGCAGCCGGGGAACGAGCAGTACTTC. It encodes CASRQPGNEQYF. V usage is TRBV5-4 and J usage is TRBJ2-5; possibly TRBD2 for D (5 bases). The end of the DNA aligns better with TRBJ2-7, so the J call may be wrong. This CDR3 is built from 12 residues. From germline, CDR1 is SGHNT and CDR2 YYREEE (reference sequence).

This rearrangement joins TRBV7-9 to TRBJ1-5, with D perhaps matching TRBD1 (5 bases). V gave up 2 bases and J gave up 6 bases, with 8 bases separating them. Germline lookup yields CDR1 SEHNR and CDR2 FQNEAQ (reference sequence). The CDR3 runs to 13 residues. CDR3 in amino acids: CASSLSQGQPQHF. The CDR3 nucleotides are TGTGCCAGCAGCTTATCTCAGGGTCAGCCCCAGCATTTT.

The rearrangement uses TRBV30 and TRBJ1-6; 9 bases agree with TRBD1. Germline V gene data show CDR1 as GTSNPN and CDR2 as SVGIG (reference sequence). This CDR3 is built from 16 residues. V dropped 8 bases and J dropped 10; count of bases not matched to a gene: 18. The CDR3 DNA sequence: TGTGCCAGTTGGCGGGGATACAGGGGGCGAAAATCACCCCTCCACTTT. Protein sequence: CASWRGYRGRKSPLHF.

J is TRBJ2-5 and V is TRBV28; D gene uncertain. The ends were cut back, 2 bases at V and 4 bases at J, with 11 bases in the middle. This CDR3 contains 14 residues. CDR1 and CDR2 (germline): MDHEN, SYDVKM. The CDR3 here is CASSLNFARETQYF. The CDR3, as DNA: TGTGCCAGCAGTTTAAATTTTGCCAGAGAGACCCAGTACTTC.

J is TRBJ1-1 and V is TRBV7-2; D not certain. CDR3 length: 15 amino acids. The V and J ends lost 1 base and 4 bases respectively, with 13 bases between them. Germline assignment: CDR1 SGHTA and CDR2 FQGNSA. CDR3 bases: TGTGCCAGCAGCTTAGATAGAAGCTCCGGCACTGAAGCTTTCTTT. This encodes CASSLDRSSGTEAFF. Combining the CDR3 with reference TRBV7-2 and TRBJ1-1 gives the whole variable domain GAGVSQSPSNKVTEKGKDVELRCDPISGHTALYWYRQSLGQGLEFLIYFQGNSAPDKSGLPSDRFSAERTGGSVSTLTIQRTQQEDSAVYLCASSLDRSSGTEAFFGQGTRLTVV.

The chain carries TRBV28 and TRBJ2-7, with 11 bases identical to TRBD2. The CDR3 runs to 16 residues. Germline V gene lookup returns CDR1 MDHEN and CDR2 SYDVKM. Trimming took 6 bases from V and 7 from J; bases not matched to a gene: 14. CDR3 sequence (DNA): TGTGCCAGCAGCCGACCCCCACTAGCGGGAGTGTGGGAGCAGTACTTC. Translating gives CASSRPPLAGVWEQYF.

The chain employs TRBV7-9 and TRBJ2-7, with D possibly matching TRBD1 (6 bases). V was shortened by 7 bases and J by 4 bases, with 14 bases between the two germline ends. The germline V gene encodes CDR1 SEHNR and CDR2 FQNEAQ (reference sequence). The CDR3 runs to 13 residues. CDR3 amino acids: CASKPGQGYEQYF. The CDR3 DNA follows: TGTGCCAGCAAGCCGGGACAAGGATACGAGCAGTACTTC.

The V call is TRBV4-2, the J call TRBJ2-5; D is possibly TRBD1 (6 bases). V was shortened by 0 bases and J by 3 bases, with 14 bases between the two germline ends. CDR3 size: 16 residues. Germline V CDR1 and CDR2: LGHNA, YNFKEQ. The CDR3 loop reads CASSQEQGTGKETQYF. The CDR3 DNA sequence: TGTGCCAGCAGCCAAGAACAGGGAACGGGCAAAGAGACCCAGTACTTC.

The chain combines TRBV27 with TRBJ2-7; 7 bases fit TRBD2. There are 14 residues in the CDR3. Germline V lookup: CDR1 MNHEY, CDR2 SMNVEV (reference sequence). Trimming took 2 bases from V and 3 from J; bases not matched to a gene: 4. CDR3 coding DNA: TGTGCCAGCAGTTTAACCGGGACTATCTACGAGCAGTACTTC. This gives the protein CASSLTGTIYEQYF.

As DNA, the CDR3 is TGTGCCAGCAGTTACCGGGACAGGGGAAACCACGAGCAGTACTTC. Protein sequence: CASSYRDRGNHEQYF. This rearrangement joins TRBV6-5 to TRBJ2-7; TRBD1 matches at 10 bases. Trimming at V came to 2 bases and at J to 5 bases, leaving 6 bases not matched to a gene. The CDR3 is made up of 15 amino acids. Germline V gene sequence: CDR1 MNHEY, CDR2 SVGAGI.